Following are 20 T cell receptor beta chains from one sample sequenced in a study of chemoradiotherapy in HPV16-positive cancers. TCRdb keeps only in-frame clones here, not all; method: immunoSEQ multiplex PCR. The data hold approximately 27,000 clones, with roughly 84% observed a single time. Here the sequenced sample was blood, taken from a patient who underwent chemoradiotherapy. The receptors derive from a human donor with HPV-associated anogenital cancer.

This clone was observed a handful of times. V and J are TRBV2 and TRBJ1-6, with a tentative D call TRBD1 (6 bases). This CDR3 region has 14 residues. CDR1 is SNHLY and CDR2 is FYNNEI in the germline V gene. V shed 8 bases and J shed 9 bases, with 17 bases lying between them. The CDR3 region has the DNA TGTGCCAGCTCTAAGGAAAGGGACATTTCACCCCTCCACTTT. Its protein is CASSKERDISPLHF.

The chain links TRBV14 to TRBJ2-3; 8 bases are shared with TRBD2. Trimming took 0 bases from V and 5 from J; bases not matched to a gene: 10. CDR1 and CDR2 (germline): SGHDN, FVKESK. There are 17 residues in the CDR3. Here the CDR3 reads CASSQDRGRGVRDTQYF. DNA of the CDR3: TGTGCCAGCAGCCAAGATCGAGGGCGGGGGGTCAGAGATACGCAGTATTTT. Based on the CDR3 plus reference TRBV14 and TRBJ2-3, the full variable domain is EAGVTQFPSHSVIEKGQTVTLRCDPISGHDNLYWYRRVMGKEIKFLLHFVKESKQDESGMPNNRFLAERTGGTYSTLKVQPAELEDSGVYFCASSQDRGRGVRDTQYFGPGTRLTVL.

The V gene is TRBV7-9, the J gene TRBJ1-2, with 7 bases lining up with TRBD1. This CDR3 has 16 residues. V was pared by 4 bases and J by 0 bases, with 8 bases of the junction left unmatched. Germline V gives CDR1 SEHNR, CDR2 FQNEAQ (reference sequence). CDR3 nucleotides: TGTGCCAGCAGCTCCCGGGGGGGGACAGCTAACTATGGCTACACCTTC. It translates to CASSSRGGTANYGYTF.

The V gene is TRBV5-4, the J gene TRBJ2-5; 7 bases match TRBD1. This CDR3 has 16 residues. V trimming: 4 bases; J trimming: 0 bases; junction bases outside the gene matches: 9. The germline V gene has CDR1 SGHNT and CDR2 YYREEE (reference sequence). The chain's CDR3 is CASSDDRVTHQETQYF. DNA of the CDR3: TGTGCCAGCAGCGACGACAGGGTAACCCACCAAGAGACCCAGTACTTC.

V is TRBV5-1 and J is TRBJ2-1; D is unclear. Germline V gives CDR1 SGHRS, CDR2 YFSETQ. CDR3 length equals 15 residues. Trimming cost V 7 bases and J 0 bases, with 14 bases left between them. The DNA of the CDR3 is TGCGCCAGCTGCTCAGGCGGAAGCTCCTACAATGAGCAGTTCTTC. As protein: CASCSGGSSYNEQFF.

The rearrangement joins TRBV2 to TRBJ2-3; D is unresolved. CDR1 and CDR2 (germline): SNHLY, FYNNEI. Trimming shortened V by 3 bases and J by 1 base, and 11 bases separated the two germline ends. The CDR3 consists of 15 residues. The CDR3 bases are TGTGCCAGCAGTGACTCGACTCTGGGCACAGATACGCAGTATTTT. It translates to CASSDSTLGTDTQYF.

The chain employs TRBV27 and TRBJ2-2; either TRBD1 or TRBD2 may fit D (6 bases each). V was clipped by 5 bases and J by 3 bases, with 22 bases between them. The CDR3 is 18 amino acids. Germline assignment: CDR1 MNHEY and CDR2 SMNVEV (reference sequence). CDR3 nucleotide sequence: TGTGCCAGCAGTCTGAAGACCCGACAGGACTATTACACCGGGGAGCTGTTTTTT. Translating it yields CASSLKTRQDYYTGELFF.

This chain links TRBV30 with TRBJ1-6, with D possibly matching TRBD1 (6 bases). The CDR3 runs 15 residues. CDR1 and CDR2 from the germline V gene are GTSNPN and SVGIG (reference sequence). V was cut by 3 bases and J by 6 bases, with 15 bases left in between. As DNA, the CDR3 is TGTGCCTGGAGCTCGGGGGGCCTTAGTAATTCACCCCTCCACTTT. Translating gives CAWSSGGLSNSPLHF.

The V gene is TRBV9, the J gene TRBJ1-5, with D hard to call. The CDR3 totals 15 residues. V lost 0 bases, J lost 0 bases, and 7 bases lay in between. Per germline, CDR1 SGDLS and CDR2 YYNGEE. CDR3 nucleotides: TGTGCCAGCAGCGTAGGGCGGAATAGCAATCAGCCCCAGCATTTT. It translates to CASSVGRNSNQPQHF.

This clone was seen just once. The chain uses TRBV11-2 and TRBJ2-1; 10 bases are shared with TRBD2. Germline loops: CDR1 SGHAT, CDR2 FQNNGV. This CDR3 is built from 15 residues. V dropped 4 bases and J dropped 7; count of bases not matched to a gene: 7. This chain's CDR3 is CASSSLAGVMNEQFF. The CDR3, as DNA: TGTGCCAGCAGCTCTCTAGCGGGGGTAATGAATGAGCAGTTCTTC. Combining the CDR3 with reference TRBV11-2 and TRBJ2-1 gives the whole variable domain EAGVAQSPRYKIIEKRQSVAFWCNPISGHATLYWYQQILGQGPKLLIQFQNNGVVDDSQLPKDRFSAERLKGVDSTLKIQPAKLEDSAVYLCASSSLAGVMNEQFFGPGTRLTVL.

The V call is TRBV18, the J call TRBJ1-6; D might be TRBD1 (5 bases). Trimming took off 2 bases at V and 7 bases at J, with 6 bases between the two ends. The CDR3 totals 13 residues. CDR1 and CDR2 from the germline V gene are KGHSH and LQKENI. CDR3 residues: CASSPGDNSPLHF. In DNA, the CDR3 is TGTGCCAGCTCACCAGGGGACAATTCACCCCTCCACTTT.

The CDR3 DNA reads TGTGCCAGCAGTTACTCCGGGCACCAGGCCTACGAGCAGTACTTC. Encoded protein: CASSYSGHQAYEQYF. V is TRBV6-5 and J is TRBJ2-7, with unresolved D. The CDR3 contains 15 residues. V was clipped by 0 bases and J by 2 bases, with 11 bases between them. Germline V CDR1 and CDR2: MNHEY, SVGAGI.

In this sample, this clone turned up a few times. The chain uses TRBV7-2 and TRBJ2-2; no clear D. V dropped 7 bases and J dropped 1 base, with 7 bases sitting between them. The germline V gene encodes CDR1 SGHTA and CDR2 FQGNSA. CDR3 size: 13 residues. The CDR3 DNA follows: TGTGCCAGCACCGACATGAACACCGGGGAGCTGTTTTTT. Translating gives CASTDMNTGELFF.

V gene TRBV5-1 combines with J gene TRBJ1-2, with TRBD1 as a possible D gene (5 bases). This CDR3 has 16 amino acids. CDR1 and CDR2 from the germline V gene are SGHRS and YFSETQ. Deletions cut 0 bases from V and 3 bases from J, with 15 bases between. CDR3 amino acids: CASSLGGSFSDYGYTF. The CDR3 nucleotides read TGCGCCAGCAGCTTGGGGGGGTCGTTCTCCGACTATGGCTACACCTTC.

The chain carries TRBV5-5 and TRBJ2-1, with 7 bases fitting TRBD2. After removal of 4 bases from V and 0 bases from J, the junction contained 7 bases not matched to a gene. The CDR3 is made up of 16 amino acids. Germline loops: CDR1 SGHKS, CDR2 YYEKEE (reference sequence). Here the CDR3 reads CASSPGGSRSYNEQFF. The DNA for the CDR3 is TGTGCCAGCAGCCCGGGAGGTAGCCGCTCCTACAATGAGCAGTTCTTC.

The gene calls are TRBV5-1 and TRBJ1-2, with TRBD1 matching over 8 bases. J lost 3 bases, V lost 4 bases, and 2 bases had no gene match. The CDR3 length is 13 residues. Germline V gives CDR1 SGHRS, CDR2 YFSETQ. The chain's CDR3 is CASSPQGDYGYTF. The DNA for the CDR3 is TGCGCCAGCAGCCCACAGGGGGACTATGGCTACACCTTC.

J is TRBJ1-6 and V is TRBV15; maybe TRBD1 (5 bases). In germline, CDR1 is LNHNV, CDR2 YYDKDF (reference sequence). V was trimmed by 0 bases and J by 8 bases, leaving 17 bases between them. This CDR3 comprises 17 residues. In DNA, the CDR3 is TGTGCCACCAGCAGAGATCAGCAGGGAAATTTTGATTCACCCCTCCACTTT. This sequence encodes CATSRDQQGNFDSPLHF. Looking up the rest from reference TRBV15 and TRBJ1-6 gives the full variable domain: DAMVIQNPRYQVTQFGKPVTLSCSQTLNHNVMYWYQQKSSQAPKLLFHYYDKDFNNEADTPDNFQSRRPNTSFCFLDIRSPGLGDTAMYLCATSRDQQGNFDSPLHFGNGTRLTVT.

This chain joins TRBV27 and TRBJ1-1; the D gene is possibly TRBD1 (6 bases). The V end was cut by 5 bases, the J end by 5 bases, with 24 bases between. Germline V gene sequence: CDR1 MNHEY, CDR2 SMNVEV (reference sequence). This CDR3 comprises 17 residues. The CDR3 here is CASSGVQGHQKGTEAFF. The CDR3 bases are TGTGCCAGCAGTGGAGTGCAGGGGCACCAAAAGGGGACTGAAGCTTTCTTT.

V gene TRBV11-3 combines with J gene TRBJ2-3; 15 nucleotides match TRBD2. The CDR3 sequence is 17 residues long. Germline trimming cut 5 bases from V and 2 bases from J; bases unmatched to any gene: 5. Germline V gene data show CDR1 as SGHNT and CDR2 as YENEEA. The CDR3 reads CASSPGTSGGNTDTQYF. The CDR3 DNA is TGTGCCAGCAGCCCTGGGACTAGCGGGGGGAACACAGATACGCAGTATTTT. Full variable domain (rest looked up from reference TRBV11-3 and TRBJ2-3): EAGVVQSPRYKIIEKKQPVAFWCNPISGHNTLYWYLQNLGQGPELLIRYENEEAVDDSQLPKDRFSAERLKGVDSTLKIQPAELGDSAVYLCASSPGTSGGNTDTQYFGPGTRLTVL.

This rearrangement joins TRBV7-2 to TRBJ1-1; weak D call: TRBD1 (6 bases). V lost 5 bases, J lost 1 base, and 11 bases lay in between. The CDR3 extends over 14 amino acids. Germline-derived CDR1 and CDR2 are SGHTA and FQGNSA. As DNA, the CDR3 is TGTGCCAGCAGCCGGGGGGGGGCGAACACTGAAGCTTTCTTT. This translates into CASSRGGANTEAFF.